One and the same sample provided the 32 T cell receptor beta chains below, sequenced in a study of shared clonotypes between healthy human individuals. Here immunoSEQ multiplex PCR was the method, and the copy in TCRdb shows in-frame clones only, minus some. The sample lists approximately 2,200,000 clones, about 92% occurring once. Naive CD8 populations comprised CD45RO-negative cells positively selected for CCR7, excluding terminally differentiated effector memory CD45RA+ cells. Sequences were obtained from naive CD8+ T cells from PBMCs. The receptors were gathered from a man between 18 and 29 years old in good health. Some clones in this sample may be carry-over from other donors' samples.

The chain combines TRBV28 with TRBJ2-1; 11 nucleotides align to TRBD2. CDR3 size: 17 residues. Germline loops: CDR1 MDHEN, CDR2 SYDVKM. The ends lost 2 bases at V and 3 bases at J; junction bases unmatched: 6. CDR3 sequence: CASSLGTSGSYYNEQFF. DNA for the CDR3: TGTGCCAGCAGTTTAGGGACTAGCGGAAGCTACTACAATGAGCAGTTCTTC.

As to this clone: Other DNA sequences of this sample code for an identical CDR3. The chain links TRBV19 to TRBJ2-1, with TRBD1 matching over 9 bases. V shed 5 bases and J 6 bases; nucleotides not matched to a gene: 2. The CDR3 is 13 residues long. Germline CDR1 and CDR2: LNHDA and SQIVND (reference sequence). The CDR3 reads CASSATGGNEQFF. The CDR3 DNA is TGTGCCAGTAGTGCGACAGGGGGCAATGAGCAGTTCTTC.

As DNA, the CDR3 is TGTGCCACTGAGCGGCTAGCGGGACCAGAGACCCAGTACTTC. It encodes CATERLAGPETQYF. The gene calls are TRBV6-1 and TRBJ2-5, with 9 positions matching TRBD2. The V segment lost 10 bases and the J segment 4 bases; nucleotides outside the gene matches: 10. CDR3 length: 14 amino acids. Per germline, CDR1 MNHNS and CDR2 SASEGT.

In regard to this clone: The same CDR3 can be traced to other DNA sequences in this sample. This chain connects TRBV29-1 to TRBJ2-1; the D gene is possibly TRBD2 (5 bases). CDR1 and CDR2 (germline): SQVTM, ANQGSEA. V was pared by 4 bases and J by 6 bases, with 10 bases between. The CDR3 contains 12 residues. The CDR3 reads CSVGTSGNEQFF. The CDR3 coding sequence is TGCAGCGTTGGGACTTCGGGCAATGAGCAGTTCTTC.

This clone was recorded once. This sequence joins TRBV19 and TRBJ1-1, with TRBD1 as a possible D gene (5 bases). Germline CDR1 and CDR2: LNHDA and SQIVND (reference sequence). Trimming shortened V by 5 bases and J by 1 base, and 14 bases separated the two germline ends. CDR3 size: 15 residues. The CDR3 sequence is CASSPNRDRNTEAFF. The CDR3 nucleotides read TGTGCCAGTAGTCCCAATAGAGACAGGAACACTGAAGCTTTCTTT. The complete variable domain, with remaining parts taken from reference TRBV19 and TRBJ1-1, reads DGGITQSPKYLFRKEGQNVTLSCEQNLNHDAMYWYRQDPGQGLRLIYYSQIVNDFQKGDIAEGYSVSREKKESFPLTVTSAQKNPTAFYLCASSPNRDRNTEAFFGQGTRLTVV.

The chain uses TRBV5-4 and TRBJ2-7; D gene ambiguous. CDR1 and CDR2 (germline): SGHNT, YYREEE (reference sequence). The CDR3 is 15 residues long. V was shortened by 0 bases and J by 6 bases, with 16 bases between the two germline ends. The CDR3 DNA follows: TGTGCCAGCAGCTTGGGCGTCGGCGGCCAGCTCGAGCAGTACTTC. Encoded protein: CASSLGVGGQLEQYF.

The chain employs TRBV29-1 and TRBJ2-7; perhaps TRBD2 as D (5 bases). The CDR3 spans 11 residues. Deletions cut 3 bases from V and 3 bases from J, with 6 bases between. Germline CDR1 SQVTM, CDR2 ANQGSEA. The chain's CDR3 is CSVDRDYEQYF. CDR3 bases: TGCAGCGTTGACCGGGACTACGAGCAGTACTTC.

The chain has TRBV27 and TRBJ2-3; no clear D. The germline V gene has CDR1 MNHEY and CDR2 SMNVEV (reference sequence). The V end lost 2 bases, the J end lost 1 base, and 10 bases lay between the germline ends. This CDR3 contains 15 residues. CDR3 nucleotide sequence: TGTGCCAGCAGTTTAGCCAGCGCGGGCACAGATACGCAGTATTTT. The encoded protein is CASSLASAGTDTQYF.

This clone has only one observation. The V and J genes are TRBV4-1 and TRBJ1-3; 8 bases are shared with TRBD1. The CDR3 loop spans 19 amino acids. Germline trimming cut 3 bases from V and 0 bases from J; bases unmatched to any gene: 13. Per germline, CDR1 MGHRA and CDR2 YSYEKL. CDR3 nucleotide sequence: TGCGCCAGCAGCCACCCGGGGACAGGTTTTACGATCTCTGGAAACACCATATATTTT. This encodes CASSHPGTGFTISGNTIYF.

This clone was picked up one time. The rearrangement links TRBV13 to TRBJ2-3; 10 positions match TRBD2. Germline V gene sequence: CDR1 PRHDT, CDR2 FYEKMQ (reference sequence). This CDR3 has 19 residues. The J segment lost 0 bases and the V segment lost 4 bases, leaving 13 bases of the junction unmatched. The CDR3 DNA reads TGTGCCAGCAGCTACGCCCTAGCGGGAGCTGTTCCTAGCACAGATACGCAGTATTTT. It is translated as CASSYALAGAVPSTDTQYF.

The rearrangement links TRBV25-1 to TRBJ2-1; TRBD2 agrees at 9 bases. The CDR3 is 14 amino acids. The J segment lost 9 bases and the V segment lost 3 bases, leaving 6 bases of the junction unmatched. Germline values: CDR1 MGHDK, CDR2 SYGVNS. CDR3 nucleotides: TGTGCCAGCAGTGAGATCGGACTAGCGACTGAGCAGTTCTTC. It encodes CASSEIGLATEQFF.

Comments on this clone: Other DNA sequences in the same sample also yield this CDR3. The chain carries TRBV9 and TRBJ2-7; maybe TRBD2 (6 bases). Trimming removed 4 bases from V and 4 bases from J, with 12 bases in between. Germline loops: CDR1 SGDLS, CDR2 YYNGEE. The CDR3 sequence is 13 residues long. The CDR3 region has the DNA TGTGCCAGCAGCCCCGGGGGTGGTTACGAGCAGTACTTC. Translating gives CASSPGGGYEQYF. The full variable domain, completed using reference TRBV9 and TRBJ2-7, is DSGVTQTPKHLITATGQRVTLRCSPRSGDLSVYWYQQSLDQGLQFLIQYYNGEERAKGNILERFSAQQFPDLHSELNLSSLELGDSALYFCASSPGGGYEQYFGPGTRLTVT.

The V and J genes are TRBV2 and TRBJ1-1; TRBD1 agrees at 7 bases. The CDR3 runs 10 residues. Looked up from germline, CDR1 is SNHLY and CDR2 is FYNNEI. After removal of 6 bases from V and 8 bases from J, the junction contained 0 bases not matched to a gene. The CDR3 loop reads CASRGQEAFF. CDR3 bases: TGTGCCAGCAGGGGACAGGAAGCTTTCTTT.

The chain links TRBV6-5 to TRBJ1-5, with TRBD1 matching 7 bases. CDR1 is MNHEY and CDR2 is SVGAGI in the germline V gene. The CDR3 is 14 amino acids. Germline trimming cut 5 bases from V and 4 bases from J; bases unmatched to any gene: 5. The CDR3 is CASSPGQLNQPQHF. In nucleotides, the CDR3 is TGTGCCAGCAGTCCGGGACAGCTTAATCAGCCCCAGCATTTT.

This clone showed up just once. This chain joins TRBV9 and TRBJ2-7, with 8 bases fitting TRBD2. The V gene's germline CDR1 is SGDLS and CDR2 YYNGEE. The CDR3 is 15 residues long. With V trimmed by 4 bases and J by 4 bases, 10 bases remained unmatched. CDR3 bases: TGTGCCAGCAGCCCCGGGGCTAGCGGGTTTTACGAGCAGTACTTC. The encoded protein is CASSPGASGFYEQYF. The entire variable domain, with the rest obtained from reference TRBV9 and TRBJ2-7, is as follows: DSGVTQTPKHLITATGQRVTLRCSPRSGDLSVYWYQQSLDQGLQFLIQYYNGEERAKGNILERFSAQQFPDLHSELNLSSLELGDSALYFCASSPGASGFYEQYFGPGTRLTVT.

The chain employs TRBV7-9 and TRBJ2-6; 7 bases map to TRBD2. Looked up from germline, CDR1 is SEHNR and CDR2 is FQNEAQ (reference sequence). The CDR3 is made up of 15 amino acids. The ends lost 4 bases at V and 4 bases at J; junction bases unmatched: 4. This CDR3 is CASSSGLGGANVLTF. The CDR3 DNA follows: TGTGCCAGCAGCTCCGGACTAGGAGGGGCCAACGTCCTGACTTTC.

J is TRBJ2-7 and V is TRBV27, with 8 bases lining up with TRBD1. Losses at the gene ends were 3 bases for V and 5 bases for J; bases not matched to a gene: 12. The CDR3 runs 16 residues. Germline V lookup: CDR1 MNHEY, CDR2 SMNVEV (reference sequence). The CDR3, as DNA: TGTGCCAGCAGTTTTCTCCTTCAGGGGGCGTCAAACGAGCAGTACTTC. The encoded protein is CASSFLLQGASNEQYF.

As to this clone: Other DNA sequences in the sample encode the same CDR3. The rearrangement links TRBV6-5 to TRBJ2-7; D is undetermined. Germline CDR1 reads MNHEY; CDR2 reads SVGAGI. V lost 3 bases and J lost 3, with 9 bases in between. CDR3 size: 13 residues. This CDR3 is CASSYSPVYEQYF. The CDR3 DNA is TGTGCCAGCAGTTATTCACCCGTCTACGAGCAGTACTTC.

The chain uses TRBV7-3 and TRBJ1-1; tentatively, D is TRBD1 (5 bases). This CDR3 is built from 15 residues. Germline V lookup: CDR1 SGHTA, CDR2 FQGTGA. Trimming removed 5 bases at V and 0 bases at J, with 13 bases between. Written as DNA, the CDR3 is TGTGCCAGCAGCCCCCTGGGGGAGATGAACACTGAAGCTTTCTTT. Translation: CASSPLGEMNTEAFF.

The CDR3: CASSISSWSSYNEQFF. The CDR3, as DNA: TGTGCCAGTAGTATTAGTAGCTGGAGCTCCTACAATGAGCAGTTCTTC. V and J are TRBV19 and TRBJ2-1; D remains unclear. V lost 3 bases and J lost 0, with 12 bases in between. CDR1 is LNHDA, CDR2 SQIVND, per germline (reference sequence). This CDR3 is 16 amino acids long. The full variable domain, with the rest looked up from reference TRBV19 and TRBJ2-1, is DGGITQSPKYLFRKEGQNVTLSCEQNLNHDAMYWYRQDPGQGLRLIYYSQIVNDFQKGDIAEGYSVSREKKESFPLTVTSAQKNPTAFYLCASSISSWSSYNEQFFGPGTRLTVL.

The chain is built from TRBV4-3 and TRBJ2-7; 9 bases are a match to TRBD2. There are 16 residues in the CDR3. CDR1 and CDR2 (germline): LGHNA, YSLEER. The V segment lost 0 bases and the J segment 1 base; nucleotides outside the gene matches: 4. This chain's CDR3 is CASSQEDSGSSYEQYF. The CDR3 DNA sequence: TGCGCCAGCAGCCAAGAAGATAGCGGGAGTTCCTACGAGCAGTACTTC.

The CDR3 is CASSSPGTGTNEQFF. The DNA of the CDR3 is TGTGCCAGCAGCTCTCCCGGGACAGGGACTAATGAGCAGTTCTTC. This sequence joins TRBV7-9 and TRBJ2-1, with TRBD1 matching 9 bases. Germline V lookup: CDR1 SEHNR, CDR2 FQNEAQ (reference sequence). The CDR3 has 15 amino acids. The V and J ends lost 4 bases and 7 bases, in that order; junction bases with no gene match: 8.

The DNA of the CDR3 is TGTGCCAGCAGTGAAGGCTACTTGGCCCAGTACTTC. Translating gives CASSEGYLAQYF. This sequence joins TRBV6-1 and TRBJ2-5; D unresolved. The CDR3 loop spans 12 amino acids. CDR1 MNHNS and CDR2 SASEGT come from the germline V gene. V was cut by 1 base and J by 9 bases, with 9 bases left in between.

This chain uses TRBV7-3 with TRBJ2-6; D perhaps matches TRBD1 (6 bases). The V gene lost 5 bases and the J gene lost 3 bases, with 14 bases spanning the gap. The CDR3 is made up of 16 amino acids. Germline loops: CDR1 SGHTA, CDR2 FQGTGA. The CDR3: CASSPFRGYGANVLTF. Written as DNA, the CDR3 is TGTGCCAGCAGCCCATTCAGGGGTTATGGGGCCAACGTCCTGACTTTC.

The gene calls are TRBV15 and TRBJ2-1, with D maybe TRBD2 (6 bases). Germline V gene data show CDR1 as LNHNV and CDR2 as YYDKDF (reference sequence). Trimming cost V 1 base and J 5 bases, with 15 bases left between them. This CDR3 is built from 16 residues. The CDR3 DNA reads TGTGCCACCAGCAGAGGCCGGGACTTTACCCACAATGAGCAGTTCTTC. It encodes CATSRGRDFTHNEQFF. Drawing the rest from reference TRBV15 and TRBJ2-1, the complete variable domain is DAMVIQNPRYQVTQFGKPVTLSCSQTLNHNVMYWYQQKSSQAPKLLFHYYDKDFNNEADTPDNFQSRRPNTSFCFLDIRSPGLGDTAMYLCATSRGRDFTHNEQFFGPGTRLTVL.

This chain links TRBV27 with TRBJ2-6; 8 nucleotides align to TRBD2. Unmatched junction bases numbered 12, after V lost 8 bases and J lost 0 bases. The CDR3 runs 18 residues. CDR1 is MNHEY, CDR2 SMNVEV, per germline (reference sequence). The chain's CDR3 is CASFLTAGGASGANVLTF. DNA of the CDR3: TGTGCCAGCTTCTTAACGGCGGGAGGTGCCTCTGGGGCCAACGTCCTGACTTTC.

CDR3 nucleotide sequence: TGTGCCAGCAGCCCAAAGGACATTAACTATGGCTACACCTTC. Translated, it gives CASSPKDINYGYTF. V and J are TRBV13 and TRBJ1-2; D is perhaps TRBD1 (5 bases). Germline V gene data show CDR1 as PRHDT and CDR2 as FYEKMQ (reference sequence). The CDR3 spans 14 residues. V was trimmed by 5 bases and J by 1 base, leaving 11 bases between them.

This chain links TRBV5-1 with TRBJ1-2, with no clear D. The CDR3 covers 13 residues. Germline lookup yields CDR1 SGHRS and CDR2 YFSETQ. The V end was cut by 2 bases, the J end by 3 bases, with 8 bases between. Written as DNA, the CDR3 is TGCGCCAGCAGCTTAGAATCATACTATGGCTACACCTTC. It translates to CASSLESYYGYTF.

The chain carries TRBV13 and TRBJ1-5, with TRBD1 as a possible D gene (6 bases). The ends were cut back, 4 bases at V and 1 base at J, with 17 bases in the middle. The CDR3 runs to 17 residues. Germline CDR1 reads PRHDT; CDR2 reads FYEKMQ (reference sequence). CDR3 sequence: CASSYTSGVGSNQPQHF. CDR3 bases: TGTGCCAGCAGCTACACCTCAGGGGTTGGGAGCAATCAGCCCCAGCATTTT.

The rearrangement uses TRBV7-8 and TRBJ1-3; 7 bases line up with TRBD1. The CDR3 totals 16 residues. Germline loops: CDR1 SGHVS, CDR2 FQNEAQ. V lost 4 bases and J lost 4; bases outside the gene matches: 10. This chain's CDR3 is CASSYTQGEAGNTIYF. Here the CDR3 DNA reads TGTGCCAGCAGCTATACCCAGGGGGAGGCCGGAAACACCATATATTTT.

The gene calls are TRBV19 and TRBJ2-4; TRBD1 agrees at 7 bases. The CDR3 is 14 amino acids. V lost 5 bases to trimming and J lost 8 bases; unmatched junction nucleotides: 9. The germline V gene encodes CDR1 LNHDA and CDR2 SQIVND (reference sequence). CDR3 region: CASSDSGGRDIQYF. For the CDR3, the DNA is TGTGCCAGTAGTGATTCAGGGGGTAGGGACATTCAGTACTTC.

The rearrangement joins TRBV9 to TRBJ2-1; no clear D gene. CDR1 is SGDLS, CDR2 YYNGEE, per germline. This CDR3 spans 15 amino acids. The V and J ends lost 4 bases and 0 bases respectively, with 11 bases between them. The CDR3 is CASSLSSSSYNEQFF. CDR3 in DNA: TGTGCCAGCAGCCTGAGTAGTAGCTCCTACAATGAGCAGTTCTTC.